This T cell receptor (beta chain) derives from a study of tumor and adjacent non-tumor tissue in lung cancer. Study-level information: Samples averaged about 3.8 million productive TCRbeta reads each. Regarding the study as a whole: TCR diversity was significantly greater in tumor than normal lung tissue.

Three rounds of nested PCR, following a modified ARM-PCR protocol, produced the TCRbeta library. TCRdb re-called the multiplex PCR reads through MiXCR, storing one row per CDR3 protein. The table has about 86,000 distinct CDR3 sequences, 75% to 85% seen once; the top ten hold 21%. RNA was extracted from bulk tissue without any cell sorting. More than 3 cm separated this lung sample from the edge of the tumor. This clonotype showed up many times. Its target is not known. Germline CDR1 MNHNS, CDR2 SASEGT. V was clipped by 1 base and J by 8 bases, with 3 bases between them. CDR3 size: 11 residues. This chain joins TRBV6-1 and TRBJ2-4, with D hard to call. This receptor was taken from a woman between 50 and 59 years old with non-small cell lung cancer. The material sequenced was distant non-tumor lung tissue. Here the CDR3 reads CASSEGDIQYF. Here the CDR3 DNA reads TGTGCCAGCAGTGAAGGAGACATTCAGTACTTC.